The sequence of this T cell receptor beta chain was determined in a study of T-cell reconstitution after alpha-beta-depleted transplantation in children. Study-level points and caveats: Alpha-beta T cells about two months after transplant reportedly derived from several hundred expanded graft clones.

V lost 8 bases and J 4 bases, leaving 17 bases between the germline ends. In germline, CDR1 is SGHTA, CDR2 FQGNSA. The CDR3 consists of 15 residues. The TCRbeta library incorporated unique molecular identifiers. MiXCR, run by TCRdb on the PCR reads, gives a single entry per CDR3 protein. The data contain about 27,000 distinct CDR3 sequences, under 8% of them singletons. This clonotype was detected ten times or more. The antigen is not known. J is TRBJ2-2 and V is TRBV7-2, with no clear D. The clonotype comes from a male patient younger than 18 who had a stem cell transplant for acute myeloid leukemia, so the T cells may come from the graft donor. Material: PBMCs, mostly from graft donor cells, obtained 180 days after TCRalphabeta/CD19-depleted stem cell transplant. The CDR3 loop reads CASEETASGTGELFF. CDR3 in DNA: TGTGCCAGCGAGGAAACAGCCTCGGGCACCGGGGAGCTGTTTTTT.